A selection of T cell receptor beta chains follows, all from one sample in a study of blood T cells in healthy people across ages. TCRdb ran MiXCR on the 5' RACE reads and lists one entry per CDR3 protein. The sample has around 800,000 distinct CDR3 sequences; 20% to 30% are singletons. This sample also appeared in a second study, on T cells of mothers and their children.

Sequenced material: blood. These receptors originate from a boy aged 5-17 years in good health. CDR3s include the opening cysteine and the closing phenylalanine or tryptophan. The D gene is left open where the match is weak. The size field is filled for only some rows; it gives once, few, many or a size class.

>TRBJ2-2|NA|TRBV7-2|few
CASSDRFGELFF
TGTGCCAGCAGCGACCGGTTCGGGGAGCTGTTTTTT
>TRBJ2-4|TRBD1|TRBV12-3/TRBV12-4|NA
CASSKTGGKAKNIRYF
TGTGCCAGCAGTAAAACAGGGGGCAAAGCCAAAAACATTCGATACTTC
>TRBJ1-1|NA|TRBV5-1|NA
CASSLSAGDFTEAFF
TGCGCCAGCAGCTTGTCGGCAGGTGATTTCACTGAAGCTTTCTTT
>TRBJ2-3|NA|TRBV3-1|NA
CASSQEDPFTDTQYF
TGTGCCAGCAGCCAAGAGGACCCTTTCACAGATACGCAGTATTTT
>TRBJ2-3|TRBD2|TRBV20-1|few
CSARLSGGTDTQYF
TGCAGTGCTAGATTGAGCGGGGGGACAGATACGCAGTATTTT
>TRBJ2-7|NA|TRBV5-1|few
CASARTPGQPGSYEQYF
TGCGCCAGCGCCAGAACCCCAGGTCAACCAGGCTCCTACGAGCAGTACTTC
>TRBJ2-7|NA|TRBV12-3/TRBV12-4|NA
CASSLGQGWYEQYF
TGTGCCAGCAGTTTAGGGCAGGGTTGGTACGAGCAGTACTTC
>TRBJ1-2|NA|TRBV4-2|once
CASSQGAGAPYGYTF
TGTGCCAGCAGCCAAGGGGCAGGGGCACCCTATGGCTACACCTTC
>TRBJ2-5|NA|TRBV19|few
CASSTAGLQETQYF
TGTGCCAGTAGTACAGCCGGACTTCAAGAGACCCAGTACTTC
>TRBJ2-4|TRBD2|TRBV3-1|NA
CASSQEPASGGFPRANNIQYF
TGTGCCAGCAGCCAAGAGCCCGCTAGCGGGGGATTCCCTAGAGCCAACAACATTCAGTACTTC
>TRBJ2-7|NA|TRBV3-1|few
CASSQDSPLLSHYEQYF
TGTGCCAGCAGCCAAGATAGTCCTCTCCTATCCCACTACGAGCAGTACTTC
>TRBJ2-7|NA|TRBV12-3/TRBV12-4|NA
CASSLGVGASYEQYF
TGTGCCAGCAGTTTAGGGGTGGGAGCAAGTTACGAGCAGTACTTC
>TRBJ1-1|NA|TRBV15|NA
CATSRDVGGLVFSTEAFF
TGTGCCACCAGCAGAGATGTCGGGGGGCTGGTTTTTAGCACTGAAGCTTTCTTT
>TRBJ2-5|NA|TRBV6-5|NA
CASMETTQETQYF
TGTGCCAGCATGGAGACAACACAAGAGACCCAGTACTTC
>TRBJ1-2|NA|TRBV7-9|NA
CASSLASGYGYTF
TGTGCCAGCAGCTTAGCGTCAGGCTACGGCTACACCTTC
>TRBJ2-5|TRBD2|TRBV2|few
CASTLLAGRQETQYF
TGTGCCAGCACACTCCTAGCGGGGCGTCAAGAGACCCAGTACTTC
>TRBJ1-2|NA|TRBV20-1|NA
CSALGGTIFGYTF
TGCAGTGCCCTCGGCGGGACAATATTTGGCTACACCTTC
>TRBJ2-3|TRBD2|TRBV27|few
CASSLWGLASSTDTQYF
TGTGCCAGCAGTTTATGGGGACTAGCCTCTAGCACAGATACGCAGTATTTT
>TRBJ1-4|NA|TRBV14|few
CASSQSRREKLFF
TGTGCCAGCAGCCAAAGCCGTCGTGAAAAACTGTTTTTT
>TRBJ2-7|TRBD1|TRBV29-1|NA
CSVEDRQGPTYEQYF
TGCAGCGTTGAAGATCGACAGGGCCCAACCTACGAGCAGTACTTC
>TRBJ2-1|NA|TRBV5-1|few
CASSPVPRHEQFF
TGCGCCAGCAGCCCGGTCCCGCGCCATGAGCAGTTCTTC
>TRBJ2-7|NA|TRBV30|NA
CASGQGSEQYF
TGCGCCTCTGGTCAGGGCTCCGAGCAGTACTTC
>TRBJ2-5|TRBD1|TRBV7-3|NA
CASSLMAGGQETQYF
TGTGCCAGCAGCTTGATGGCAGGGGGTCAAGAGACCCAGTACTTC
>TRBJ2-5|NA|TRBV7-9|NA
CASSSQRLETQYF
TGTGCCAGCAGCTCTCAGAGGTTAGAGACCCAGTACTTC
>TRBJ2-7|TRBD2|TRBV12-3/TRBV12-4|NA
CASRLAGAAYEQYF
TGTGCCAGCAGACTAGCGGGGGCCGCCTACGAGCAGTACTTC
>TRBJ1-1|TRBD1|TRBV28|few
CASSSPTGGWTEAFF
TGTGCCAGCAGTTCCCCAACAGGGGGATGGACTGAAGCTTTCTTT
>TRBJ2-1|NA|TRBV12-3/TRBV12-4|NA
CASSLGGTTLNEQFF
TGTGCCAGCAGTTTAGGCGGGACGACCCTGAATGAGCAGTTCTTC
>TRBJ2-5|NA|TRBV6-1|many
CASSHRDRAETQYF
TGTGCCAGCAGCCACCGGGACCGGGCAGAGACCCAGTACTTC
>TRBJ2-5|NA|TRBV2|NA
CASSPNRQETQYF
TGTGCCAGCTCCCCTAATAGACAAGAGACCCAGTACTTC
>TRBJ1-4|NA|TRBV23-1|NA
CASSQSGLNEKLFF
TGCGCCAGCAGTCAATCGGGCCTTAATGAAAAACTGTTTTTT
>TRBJ2-7|NA|TRBV9|few
CASSIQPSSYEQYF
TGTGCCAGCAGCATACAGCCAAGCTCCTACGAGCAGTACTTC
>TRBJ1-6|TRBD1|TRBV4-1|NA
CASSQDGGTGAYNSPLHF
TGCGCCAGCAGCCAAGACGGGGGGACAGGGGCCTATAATTCACCCCTCCACTTT
>TRBJ2-7|NA|TRBV4-1|few
CASALIDRGSYEQYF
TGCGCCAGCGCCCTAATTGATAGGGGATCCTACGAGCAGTACTTC
>TRBJ1-1|NA|TRBV20-1|few
CSLTENTEAFF
TGTAGTTTGACAGAGAACACTGAAGCTTTCTTT
>TRBJ2-5|TRBD2|TRBV10-3|NA
CAISESSAGDREQYF
TGTGCCATCAGTGAGTCGTCAGCGGGGGACCGGGAGCAGTACTTC
>TRBJ2-5|TRBD1|TRBV15|NA
CATSRPGTGWLRETQYF
TGTGCCACCAGCAGACCCGGGACAGGGTGGTTGAGAGAGACCCAGTACTTC
>TRBJ2-1|NA|TRBV20-1|NA
CSARSTGTRNEQFF
TGCAGTGCTAGGTCGACAGGGACTCGCAATGAGCAGTTCTTC
>TRBJ1-1|TRBD1|TRBV11-2|few
CASSLSGQIMNAEAFF
TGTGCCAGCAGCTTATCGGGACAGATCATGAACGCTGAAGCTTTCTTT
>TRBJ2-7|NA|TRBV2|NA
CASTLVRTAYEQYF
TGTGCCAGCACTTTGGTACGAACTGCCTACGAGCAGTACTTC
>TRBJ2-4|NA|TRBV2|few
CASSEQQKNIQYF
TGTGCCAGCAGTGAGCAGCAGAAAAACATTCAGTACTTC
>TRBJ1-1|NA|TRBV29-1|few
CSVVYYRAVDWLNTEAFF
TGCAGCGTCGTATACTACAGGGCAGTGGATTGGTTGAACACTGAAGCTTTCTTT
>TRBJ2-7|TRBD1|TRBV6-5|NA
CASRNTGTVYEQYF
TGTGCCAGCAGAAACACCGGGACAGTCTACGAGCAGTACTTC
>TRBJ1-2|NA|TRBV5-1|few
CASSPTGEGYTF
TGCGCCAGCAGCCCAACCGGGGAAGGCTACACCTTC
>TRBJ1-6|NA|TRBV10-3|NA
CAISDPLRRVNSPLHF
TGTGCCATCAGTGACCCCCTGAGACGGGTGAATTCACCCCTCCACTTT
>TRBJ1-1|NA|TRBV7-6|once
CASSLEGRLTENTEAFF
TGTGCCAGCAGCTTAGAAGGGCGCCTGACGGAGAACACTGAAGCTTTCTTT
>TRBJ2-5|TRBD2|TRBV20-1|NA
CSASGTRARETQYF
TGCAGTGCCTCCGGGACTAGAGCGCGGGAGACCCAGTACTTC
>TRBJ2-5|NA|TRBV4-1|few
CASSQVIRIVGETQYF
TGCGCCAGCAGCCAAGTAATAAGAATAGTGGGAGAGACCCAGTACTTC
>TRBJ2-1|TRBD2|TRBV20-1|few
CSARDSGDHNEQFF
TGCAGTGCTAGAGATAGCGGGGATCACAATGAGCAGTTCTTC
>TRBJ2-5|NA|TRBV29-1|NA
CSVERRPRETQYF
TGCAGCGTTGAACGGAGGCCTAGAGAGACCCAGTACTTC
>TRBJ1-1|NA|TRBV5-1|NA
CASSIDGAGRHTEAFF
TGCGCCAGCAGCATCGATGGGGCAGGGCGCCACACTGAAGCTTTCTTT
>TRBJ2-5|NA|TRBV25-1|NA
CASSEYRDSLGEQYF
TGTGCCAGCAGTGAGTACCGGGACTCCCTAGGGGAGCAGTACTTC
>TRBJ2-7|NA|TRBV6-6|many
CASSSGTSTYEQYF
TGTGCCAGCAGCTCCGGGACCTCCACCTACGAGCAGTACTTC
>TRBJ2-5|NA|TRBV7-2|few
CASSGDTIQETQYF
TGTGCCAGCAGCGGTGATACTATCCAAGAGACCCAGTACTTC
>TRBJ2-5|TRBD2|TRBV20-1|NA
CSARESQAGETQYF
TGCAGTGCTAGAGAGAGCCAAGCGGGGGAGACCCAGTACTTC
>TRBJ1-1|NA|TRBV5-1|NA
CASRTGALNTEAFF
TGCGCCAGCAGGACCGGGGCCTTGAACACTGAAGCTTTCTTT